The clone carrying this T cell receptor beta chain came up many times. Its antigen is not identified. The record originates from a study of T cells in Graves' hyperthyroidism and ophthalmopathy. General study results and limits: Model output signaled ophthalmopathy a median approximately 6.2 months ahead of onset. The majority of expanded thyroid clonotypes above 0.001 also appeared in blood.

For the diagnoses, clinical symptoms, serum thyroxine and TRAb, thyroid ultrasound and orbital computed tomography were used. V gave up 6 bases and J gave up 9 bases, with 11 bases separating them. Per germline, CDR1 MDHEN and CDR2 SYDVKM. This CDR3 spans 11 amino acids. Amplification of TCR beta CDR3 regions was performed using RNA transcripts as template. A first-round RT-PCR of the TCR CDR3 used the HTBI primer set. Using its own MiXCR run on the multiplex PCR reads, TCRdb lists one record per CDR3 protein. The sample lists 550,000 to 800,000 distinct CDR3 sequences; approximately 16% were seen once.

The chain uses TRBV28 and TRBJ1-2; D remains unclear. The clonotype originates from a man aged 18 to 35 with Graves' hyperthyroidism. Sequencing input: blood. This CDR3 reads CASSLRGSYTF. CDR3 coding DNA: TGTGCCAGCAGCCTACGGGGAAGCTACACCTTC.